This T cell receptor (beta chain) was sequenced in a study of blood T cell repertoires in COVID-19 (dated by TCRdb to 2018 to 2021). Concerning the study at large: The collaborator samples originated in the United States, Italy and Spain and spanned the acute and convalescent phases of COVID-19. The prospective study material was composed of cDNA or gDNA derived from T cells, B-cell-depleted T cells, or PBMCs. The dataset comprised deeply sampled blood TCRbeta repertoires from subjects exposed to, actively infected with, or recovered from COVID-19. The repertoires were released in a freely available public database meant as a resource for research on the immune response to SARS-CoV-2. Samples were obtained from the ongoing ImmuneRACE study (first 160 participants) and from 950 to 1,500 subjects provided by 6 global collaborators. Sample metadata almost always included a de-identified subject ID, COVID-19 status, age in years and sex. Where HLA class I and class II types were available, the types were taken from metadata supplied by the sample provider, not from assay-based typing. Study-wide conclusions, independent of this receptor: How much clinical and demographic metadata was included differed by source and by participant, and the metadata was provided uncurated.

V has 4 bases trimmed and J has 3 bases trimmed; junction bases matching no gene number 8. CDR1 and CDR2 (SGHTA, FQGNSA) derive from the germline V gene. From the cysteine up to the phenylalanine, the CDR3 has a length of 17 residues. Solely the CDR3 DNA is kept, with 51 bases framed from the first base. TCRbeta CDR3 regions were amplified from genomic DNA using the immunoSEQ Assay, a bias-controlled multiplex PCR. The authors' pipeline ran thus. The number of nucleated cells in each sample was estimated from the amplification of reference gene primers within the assay. To quantify the absolute abundance of each unique TCRbeta CDR3 rearrangement, sequence reads were collapsed and filtered. For each sample, productive Simpson clonality was calculated as the square root of Simpson's diversity index over productive rearrangements. TCRdb carries this immuneACCESS record with in-frame sequences only. Its versions omit some clonotypes, under half of them owing to an unresolved V gene in the studies checked, with the rest unexplained. V, J and clone size were drawn from that table, and D and trimming were deduced from the DNA. Here the sample has roughly 300,000 clones; more than 85% occur a single time. The leading ten clones occupy under 1.3% of the sample.

This clone was seen once. The target of this receptor is not known. No clone much larger than this one lies a single base away; base qualities are absent. Participants in the prospective study were aged roughly 18 to 89 years, lived in over 20 United States geographic areas, and enrolled through a virtual design. To assign participants to cohorts, the prospective study relied on clinical history that participants themselves reported in a screening survey and a study questionnaire. For ImmuneRACE Cohort 3, a participant was defined as recovered based on two consecutive negative NP/OP PCR tests, clearance by a healthcare professional, or resolution of symptoms. In the prospective study, mobile phlebotomists collected whole blood, serum and a nasopharyngeal or oropharyngeal swab from each participant. Prospective study participants could optionally give additional blood draws and questionnaires over an approximately 2-month period. Prospective study blood samples were shipped either frozen or at room temperature before DNA extraction.

This clonotype originated in a woman in her 30s who had recovered from COVID-19. This chain joins TRBV7-2 to TRBJ1-3, with 11 bases aligning to TRBD1. The specimen was PBMCs or T cells enriched from blood (not recorded which). The nucleotide sequence is TGTGCCAGCAGCTCCACCGGACAGGGGGCATATGGAAACACCATATATTTT. The translation is CASSSTGQGAYGNTIYF.